These T cell receptor beta chains were read from a single sample in a study of graft-versus-host responses after intestinal transplantation. Clones were read by immunoSEQ multiplex PCR, and TCRdb kept only the in-frame ones, dropping some. The sample has about 88,000 clones, around 93% seen once. Their antigens remain unidentified. The sequenced sample was unstimulated CD4+ T cells sorted from spleen or lymph node cells, obtained before transplant. The receptors come from a human donor who was the organ donor for an intestinal transplant. Each CDR3 is given with its conserved first and last residue. Fields, in order: V gene, J gene, clone size, D gene, CDR3 DNA, CDR3 protein. A D gene is named only where the DNA matches it firmly. Clone size, where shown, is once, few, many, or a class for clones that have expanded.

>TRBV5-1|TRBJ2-1|.|TRBD2
TGCGCCAGCAGCCGATCCCTAGCGGTCTCCTACAATGAGCAGTTCTTC
CASSRSLAVSYNEQFF
>TRBV7-2|TRBJ2-5|.|.
TGTGCCAGCAGCTTTCGGGGGCCCCAAGAGACCCAGTACTTC
CASSFRGPQETQYF
>TRBV28|TRBJ1-5|.|.
TGTGCCAGCAGTTTATCGGCAGGTTTACCCAATCAGCCCCAGCATTTT
CASSLSAGLPNQPQHF
>TRBV5-1|TRBJ2-5|.|TRBD2
TGCGCCAGCAGCTTGGGGACTAGCCCGGAGACCCAGTACTTC
CASSLGTSPETQYF
>TRBV28|TRBJ1-1|.|TRBD1
TGTGCCAGCAGTTCTACTTCCCCAGGGGGGAACACTGAAGCTTTCTTT
CASSSTSPGGNTEAFF
>TRBV6-5|TRBJ1-6|.|TRBD1
TGTGCCAGCAGTTACTCCTTGGGACAGTATAATTCACCCCTCCACTTT
CASSYSLGQYNSPLHF
>TRBV5-1|TRBJ1-1|once|.
TGCGCCAGCAGCCGCCGGGACAACACTGAAGCTTTCTTT
CASSRRDNTEAFF
>TRBV7-2|TRBJ2-3|.|.
TGTGCCAGCAGCTTAGTAGATGGAGATACGCAGTATTTT
CASSLVDGDTQYF
>TRBV6-6|TRBJ1-2|.|.
TGTGCCAGCAGGAGGGGCAGCCACGCCTATGGCTACACCTTC
CASRRGSHAYGYTF
>TRBV12-5|TRBJ2-1|.|TRBD1
TGTGCTAGTGGCCCCGGGACAGTTTACAATGAGCAGTTCTTC
CASGPGTVYNEQFF
>TRBV19|TRBJ2-3|.|TRBD2
TGTGCCAGTAGTATCGCAGCGGGGGGGCGGGCCCGCACAGATACGCAGTATTTT
CASSIAAGGRARTDTQYF
>TRBV10-3|TRBJ1-5|.|.
TGTGCCATCAGTGAGTCGGTTATGGGCAATCAGCCCCAGCATTTT
CAISESVMGNQPQHF
>TRBV7-2|TRBJ2-3|.|.
TGTGCCAGCAGCTTAGGTGGTAGCGTTGATACGCAGTATTTT
CASSLGGSVDTQYF
>TRBV25-1|TRBJ2-1|.|.
TGTGCCCGCTCCGAGAGGGCAGAAGATTACAATGAGCAGTTCTTC
CARSERAEDYNEQFF
>TRBV9|TRBJ1-4|.|TRBD1
TGTGCCAGCAGCGTAGACGGGGGGACAGGACTTGAAAAACTGTTTTTT
CASSVDGGTGLEKLFF
>TRBV7-2|TRBJ2-7|.|.
TGTGCCAGCAGCTCGGACCGGAGCTCCTACGAGCAGTACTTC
CASSSDRSSYEQYF
>TRBV6-5|TRBJ2-3|once|TRBD1
TGTGCCAGCAGTTACAGGGGGCGCACAGATACGCAGTATTTT
CASSYRGRTDTQYF
>TRBV10-3|TRBJ1-2|.|.
TGTGCCATCAGTAAGGGAGATAACTATGGCTACACCTTC
CAISKGDNYGYTF
>TRBV28|TRBJ2-1|.|.
TGTGCCAGCAGTTACTACAATGAGCAGTTCTTC
CASSYYNEQFF
>TRBV7-2|TRBJ2-1|.|.
TGTGCCAGCAGCTCCCCTAGAGCCTACAATGAGCAGTTCTTC
CASSSPRAYNEQFF
>TRBV28|TRBJ2-3|.|TRBD1
TGTGCCAGCACCGGACAGGGGGTCGTGGATACGCAGTATTTT
CASTGQGVVDTQYF
>TRBV7-7|TRBJ1-3|.|.
TGTGCTAGCAGCCCGACGACTGGAAACACCATATATTTT
CASSPTTGNTIYF
>TRBV28|TRBJ2-3|.|.
TGTGCCAGCAGCGTGACAGCAACGCAGTATTTT
CASSVTATQYF
>TRBV9|TRBJ2-1|.|TRBD2
TGTGCCAGCAGCACGGGACTAGCGGGGAACGAGCAGTTCTTC
CASSTGLAGNEQFF
>TRBV27|TRBJ1-6|.|TRBD1
TGTGCCAGCAGTTCGACAGGGGTGAATTCACCCCTCCACTTT
CASSSTGVNSPLHF
>TRBV6-1|TRBJ1-1|.|.
TGTGCCAGCAGTCCCAGCCCTGCGTACACTGAAGCTTTCTTT
CASSPSPAYTEAFF
>TRBV5-1|TRBJ2-1|.|.
TGCGCCAGCAGTCACTTACCCGAGGCCTCCTACAATGAGCAGTTCTTC
CASSHLPEASYNEQFF
>TRBV7-4|TRBJ2-3|.|.
TGTGCCAGCATCGACCTACCGCAGGGCGGGGATACGCAGTATTTT
CASIDLPQGGDTQYF
>TRBV11-1|TRBJ2-4|.|.
TGTGCCAGCAGCCCCGGGGGCCGACAGGGATCAGCCAAAAACATTCAGTACTTC
CASSPGGRQGSAKNIQYF
>TRBV6-6|TRBJ1-4|.|TRBD1
TGTGCCAGCAGTTCCCCACAGGGGTCGGTGAATGAAAAACTGTTTTTT
CASSSPQGSVNEKLFF
>TRBV19|TRBJ1-4|.|.
TGTGCCAGTAGTGTAACAGGAGCAACTAATGAAAAACTGTTTTTT
CASSVTGATNEKLFF
>TRBV4-1|TRBJ2-2|.|.
TGCGCCAGCAGCCAAGGGCCCCTCGGGCTCACCACCGGGGAGCTGTTTTTT
CASSQGPLGLTTGELFF
>TRBV7-3|TRBJ1-5|.|.
TGTGCCAGCAGCTTCCAGGGCTTGAGCAATCAGCCCCAGCATTTT
CASSFQGLSNQPQHF
>TRBV5-4|TRBJ1-4|.|.
TGTGCCAGCAGCTTGACAGGGACGGCTGAAAAACTGTTTTTT
CASSLTGTAEKLFF
>TRBV20-1|TRBJ1-2|.|.
TGCAGCCTTGGCCGTTCTGGCGGCTACACCTTC
CSLGRSGGYTF
>TRBV12-5|TRBJ2-7|once|.
TGTGCTGTTTCGGTGACTGGGTACGAGCAGTACTTC
CAVSVTGYEQYF
>TRBV12-5|TRBJ1-5|.|.
TGTGCTAGTGGTGTAGACAGAGACTCAAATCAGCCCCAGCATTTT
CASGVDRDSNQPQHF
>TRBV14|TRBJ1-1|once|.
TGTGCCAGCAGCCAAGTTCGGGGGGCGCCCACTGAAGCTTTCTTT
CASSQVRGAPTEAFF
>TRBV7-6|TRBJ1-5|.|TRBD1
TGTGCCAGCAGCTCAGACAGGGGTCAGCCCCAGCATTTT
CASSSDRGQPQHF
>TRBV6-5|TRBJ2-7|.|TRBD1
TGTGCCAGCTCCAGGGGGACAGGGGCCCACGAGCAGTACTTC
CASSRGTGAHEQYF
>TRBV7-9|TRBJ1-2|.|.
TGTGCCAGCAGCTTGGGGCAGGCTGGTGGCTACACCTTC
CASSLGQAGGYTF
>TRBV28|TRBJ1-2|.|.
TGTGCCAGCAGTTCGAGGGCCTCCGCTCACTATGGCTACACCTTC
CASSSRASAHYGYTF
>TRBV7-3|TRBJ2-6|.|.
TGTGCCAGCAGCTTAATGTCCGAATCCTCTGGGGCCAACGTCCTGACTTTC
CASSLMSESSGANVLTF